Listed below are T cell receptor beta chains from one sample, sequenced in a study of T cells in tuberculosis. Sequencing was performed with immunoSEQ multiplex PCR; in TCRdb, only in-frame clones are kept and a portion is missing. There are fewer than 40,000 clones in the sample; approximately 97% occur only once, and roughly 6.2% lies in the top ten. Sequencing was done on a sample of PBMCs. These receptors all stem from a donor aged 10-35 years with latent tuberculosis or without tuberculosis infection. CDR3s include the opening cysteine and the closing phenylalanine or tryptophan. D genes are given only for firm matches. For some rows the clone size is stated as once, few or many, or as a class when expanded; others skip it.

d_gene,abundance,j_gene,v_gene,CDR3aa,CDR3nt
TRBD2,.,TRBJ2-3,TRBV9,CASSVVRGGQSTQYF,TGTGCCAGCAGCGTAGTTCGGGGGGGACAATCTACGCAGTATTTT
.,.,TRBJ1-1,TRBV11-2,CASSLQGLAEAFF,TGTGCCAGCAGCTTACAGGGGTTAGCTGAAGCTTTCTTT
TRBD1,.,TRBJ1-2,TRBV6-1,CASRELPGQGEYGYTF,TGTGCCAGCAGAGAATTACCGGGACAGGGTGAATATGGCTACACCTTC
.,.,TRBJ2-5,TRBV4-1,CASSQILDKSETQYF,TGCGCCAGCAGCCAAATACTAGATAAATCGGAGACCCAGTACTTC
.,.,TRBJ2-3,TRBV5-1,CASSLDAGDTQYF,TGCGCCAGCAGCTTGGACGCGGGAGATACGCAGTATTTT
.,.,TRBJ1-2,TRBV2,CASRSSSDYGYTF,TGTGCCAGCCGTTCCTCTTCGGACTATGGCTACACCTTC
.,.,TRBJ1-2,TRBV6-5,CASRQGYGYTF,TGTGCCAGCAGACAGGGCTATGGCTACACCTTC
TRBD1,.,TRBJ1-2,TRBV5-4,CASSITLGGESGYTF,TGTGCCAGTAGCATCACACTAGGGGGCGAGTCTGGCTACACCTTC
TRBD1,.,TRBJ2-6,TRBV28,CASSSKTGQVGANVLTF,TGTGCCAGCAGTTCTAAGACGGGACAGGTTGGGGCCAACGTCCTGACTTTC
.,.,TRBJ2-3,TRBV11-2,CASSSTIRVVADTQYF,TGTGCCAGCAGCTCAACAATCAGGGTAGTGGCAGATACGCAGTATTTT
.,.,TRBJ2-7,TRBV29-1,CSVTFGGVYEQYF,TGCAGCGTGACCTTCGGGGGAGTCTACGAGCAGTACTTC
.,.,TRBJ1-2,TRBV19,CASSTLITPSYGYTF,TGTGCCAGTAGCACTCTGATTACCCCTTCCTATGGCTACACCTTC
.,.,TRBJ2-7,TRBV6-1,CASSRESYEQYF,TGTGCCAGCAGCAGGGAATCCTACGAGCAGTACTTC
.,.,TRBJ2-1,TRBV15,CATSRDSGERYNEQFF,TGTGCCACCAGCAGAGATTCAGGGGAAAGATACAATGAGCAGTTCTTC
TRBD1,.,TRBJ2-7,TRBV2,CASTLQGARPREQYF,TGTGCCAGCACCTTACAGGGGGCAAGACCAAGGGAGCAGTACTTC
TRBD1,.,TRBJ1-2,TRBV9,CASSVAKPGGHYPRGYTF,TGTGCCAGCAGCGTAGCGAAGCCAGGGGGTCACTACCCCAGGGGCTACACCTTC
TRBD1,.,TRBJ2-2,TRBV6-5,CASSYGQGAGELFF,TGTGCCAGCAGTTACGGCCAGGGGGCCGGGGAGCTGTTTTTT
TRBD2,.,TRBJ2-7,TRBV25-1,CASSLTGGSHEQYF,TGTGCCAGCAGTCTCACCGGCGGGAGTCACGAGCAGTACTTC
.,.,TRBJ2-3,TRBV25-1,CASSESRKPTDTQYF,TGTGCCAGCAGTGAATCTAGGAAACCCACAGATACGCAGTATTTT
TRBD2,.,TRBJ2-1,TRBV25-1,CASSGSAGVGYNEQFF,TGTGCCAGCAGTGGCTCAGCGGGAGTAGGCTACAATGAGCAGTTCTTC
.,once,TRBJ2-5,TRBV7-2,CASSRTPGQETQYF,TGTGCCAGCAGCCGCACCCCGGGGCAAGAGACCCAGTACTTC
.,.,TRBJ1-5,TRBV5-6,CASSLEGGINQPQHF,TGTGCCAGCAGCTTGGAAGGGGGAATTAATCAGCCCCAGCATTTT
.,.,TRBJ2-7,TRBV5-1,CASSLTTTLPFLTDYEQYF,TGCGCCAGCAGCTTGACAACGACTCTCCCCTTCCTTACGGACTACGAGCAGTACTTC
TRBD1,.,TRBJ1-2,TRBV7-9,CASSQPTYRGYGYTF,TGTGCCAGCAGCCAACCCACCTACAGGGGCTATGGCTACACCTTC
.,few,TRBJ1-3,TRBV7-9,CASKDSSGNTIYF,TGTGCCAGCAAAGACAGCTCTGGAAACACCATATATTTT
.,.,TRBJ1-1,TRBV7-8,CASSLAVGATEAFF,TGTGCCAGCAGCTTAGCTGTGGGAGCCACTGAAGCTTTCTTT
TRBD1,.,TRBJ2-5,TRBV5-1,CASTLQGGETQYF,TGCGCCAGCACCTTACAGGGGGGAGAGACCCAGTACTTC
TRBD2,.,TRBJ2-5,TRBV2,CALQGLGGETQYF,TGTGCCCTCCAGGGACTAGGTGGGGAGACCCAGTACTTC
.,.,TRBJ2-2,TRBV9,CASSVAGWGTGELFF,TGTGCCAGCAGCGTAGCGGGGTGGGGCACCGGGGAGCTGTTTTTT
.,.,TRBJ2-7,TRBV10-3,CAISDPGTDKFLYEQYF,TGTGCCATCAGTGACCCGGGAACAGACAAATTTCTTTACGAGCAGTACTTC
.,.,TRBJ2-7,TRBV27,CASSSGQESFYEQYF,TGTGCCAGCAGTAGTGGGCAAGAATCATTTTACGAGCAGTACTTC
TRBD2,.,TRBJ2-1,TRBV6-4,CASSGLAGGNEQFF,TGTGCCAGCAGTGGACTAGCGGGGGGGAATGAGCAGTTCTTC
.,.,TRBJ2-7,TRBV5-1,CASSLFESSYEQYF,TGCGCCAGCAGCTTGTTCGAGTCCTCCTACGAGCAGTACTTC
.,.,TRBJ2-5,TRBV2,CASRGGVTVAETQYF,TGTGCCAGCAGGGGGGGAGTAACAGTGGCAGAGACCCAGTACTTC